The 11 T cell receptor beta chains reported below all come from one sample, sequenced in a study of brain T cells in children with intractable seizures. Sequenced by immunoSEQ multiplex PCR; TCRdb stores in-frame clones only, minus some. The sample includes about 20,000 clones, 85% to 95% of them seen just once. The specimen comprised peripheral blood, sampled at surgery. The receptors derive from a boy aged 10-17 years with focal cortical dysplasia and intractable seizures.

This clone was detected only once. The chain has TRBV20-1 and TRBJ1-5, with D unclear. Per germline, CDR1 DFQATT and CDR2 SNEGSKA (reference sequence). The CDR3 is made up of 13 amino acids. The V end was cut by 3 bases, the J end by 3 bases, with 9 bases between. In DNA, the CDR3 is TGCAGTGCTAGTTCAGGACCCAATCAGCCCCAGCATTTT. The encoded protein is CSASSGPNQPQHF.

This chain joins TRBV7-8 and TRBJ1-3, with 8 bases lining up with TRBD1. The J segment lost 0 bases and the V segment lost 5 bases, leaving 12 bases of the junction unmatched. CDR1 is SGHVS, CDR2 FQNEAQ, per germline. This CDR3 comprises 18 residues. Here the CDR3 reads CASSAHQGAVRSGNTIYF. In DNA, the CDR3 is TGTGCCAGCAGCGCACATCAGGGGGCAGTTCGCTCTGGAAACACCATATATTTT.

This sequence joins TRBV6-6 and TRBJ1-4; 9 bases are a match to TRBD1. V lost 5 bases to trimming and J lost 5 bases; unmatched junction nucleotides: 9. The CDR3 spans 16 residues. Looked up from germline, CDR1 is MNHNY and CDR2 is SVGAGI (reference sequence). As DNA, the CDR3 is TGTGCCAGCAGTAAGGGCGCCGGGACAGGGAATGAAAAACTGTTTTTT. This sequence encodes CASSKGAGTGNEKLFF.

The rearrangement joins TRBV4-2 to TRBJ1-3, with D uncertain. With 1 base removed from V and 1 base from J, the gap between germline ends came to 8 bases. The CDR3 is 15 residues long. Germline-derived CDR1 and CDR2 are LGHNA and YNFKEQ. The DNA for the CDR3 is TGTGCCAGCAGCCAAGGGAGGGCATCTGGAAACACCATATATTTT. Encoded protein: CASSQGRASGNTIYF.

The chain couples TRBV6-5 to TRBJ1-2, with D perhaps TRBD1 (6 bases). The germline CDR1 and CDR2 sequences are MNHEY and SVGAGI. The CDR3 has 14 amino acids. Trimming removed 6 bases at V and 3 bases at J, with 14 bases between. The CDR3 nucleotides are TGTGCCAGCAGGAGACTGGGGGGCGACTATGGCTACACCTTC. It yields the protein CASRRLGGDYGYTF.

The V gene is TRBV27, the J gene TRBJ1-6; D gene ambiguous. This CDR3 contains 12 residues. Germline V gives CDR1 MNHEY, CDR2 SMNVEV (reference sequence). V was pared by 3 bases and J by 9 bases, with 6 bases between. The chain's CDR3 is CASSFIGSPLHF. The CDR3 bases are TGTGCCAGCAGTTTTATAGGTTCACCCCTCCACTTT.

V is TRBV5-5 and J is TRBJ1-5; no clear D gene. V was clipped by 2 bases and J by 7 bases, with 13 bases between them. Germline loops: CDR1 SGHKS, CDR2 YYEKEE (reference sequence). This CDR3 has 14 amino acids. This CDR3 reads CASSLDGVGQPQHF. The DNA for the CDR3 is TGTGCCAGCAGCTTAGATGGGGTCGGACAGCCCCAGCATTTT.

J is TRBJ2-3 and V is TRBV12-3 or TRBV12-4; D unclear. This CDR3 contains 12 residues. V was pared by 5 bases and J by 8 bases, with 11 bases between. The CDR3 nucleotides are TGTGCCAGCAGTCCCGAAATAGGTACGCAGTATTTT. Amino acid sequence: CASSPEIGTQYF.

V usage is TRBV18 and J usage is TRBJ1-1, with D unclear. The CDR3 spans 15 residues. Trimming pared 6 bases from V and 0 bases from J, leaving 14 bases between. CDR1 is KGHSH, CDR2 LQKENI, per germline. The CDR3 DNA is TGTGCCAGCTCCCCAGTCGCTCCCCTGAACACTGAAGCTTTCTTT. Amino acid sequence: CASSPVAPLNTEAFF.

This sequence joins TRBV5-6 and TRBJ2-1, with D uncertain. The germline V gene has CDR1 SGHDT and CDR2 YYEEEE. V was trimmed by 7 bases and J by 8 bases, leaving 13 bases between them. The CDR3 has 12 residues. The CDR3 sequence: CASSSGPDEQFF. CDR3 coding DNA: TGTGCCAGCTCCTCTGGTCCGGATGAGCAGTTCTTC. Looking up the rest from reference TRBV5-6 and TRBJ2-1 gives the full variable domain: DAGVTQSPTHLIKTRGQQVTLRCSPKSGHDTVSWYQQALGQGPQFIFQYYEEEERQRGNFPDRFSGHQFPNYSSELNVNALLLGDSALYLCASSSGPDEQFFGPGTRLTVL.

The chain joins TRBV3-1 (or the pseudogene TRBV3-2) to TRBJ1-1; the D gene is possibly TRBD1 (5 bases). Germline loops: CDR1 LGHDT, CDR2 YNNKEL (reference sequence). This CDR3 spans 15 amino acids. Deletions cut 4 bases from V and 0 bases from J, with 12 bases between. Written as DNA, the CDR3 is TGTGCCAGCAGCCTTCCGGGACGGATGAACACTGAAGCTTTCTTT. Its protein product is CASSLPGRMNTEAFF.